A selection of T cell receptor beta chains follows, all from one sample in a study of cytotoxic CD8 clonotypes in ibrutinib-treated CLL. The assay was immunoSEQ multiplex PCR, and TCRdb's table has in-frame clones only and misses some. This sample carries under 300,000 clones, roughly 70% of them seen once, and the ten largest clones take about 16%. The sample here was PBMCs, taken after 24 months of ibrutinib treatment. Receptors were obtained from a human donor with chronic lymphocytic leukemia. The CDR3 runs from the conserved cysteine through the conserved F or W. A D gene is named only where the DNA matches it firmly. Rows may omit the clone size; those that give it use once, few, many or a size class.

v_gene	d_gene	j_gene	abundance	CDR3aa	CDR3nt
TRBV27	TRBD2	TRBJ2-7	-	CASSHRRLAGGGKGSYEQYF	TGTGCCAGCAGTCACCGAAGACTAGCGGGAGGGGGGAAGGGGTCCTACGAGCAGTACTTC
TRBV6-5	-	TRBJ1-2	few	CASSSRGDGYTF	TGTGCCAGCAGTTCGAGGGGCGATGGCTACACCTTC
TRBV19	-	TRBJ2-2	once	CASSMGFAGRPNTGELFF	TGTGCCAGTAGTATGGGGTTTGCAGGGCGCCCGAACACCGGGGAGCTGTTTTTT
TRBV16	-	TRBJ2-7	many	CASSQSFQGVSEQYF	TGTGCCAGCAGCCAATCCTTCCAGGGTGTGTCCGAGCAGTACTTC
TRBV5-1	-	TRBJ2-7	-	CASSLEGIRDEQYF	TGCGCCAGCAGCTTGGAGGGGATAAGGGACGAGCAGTACTTC
TRBV6-5	-	TRBJ2-7	few	CASSQTRGAYEQYF	TGTGCCAGCAGTCAAACCAGGGGGGCCTACGAGCAGTACTTC
TRBV5-1	-	TRBJ1-1	-	CASSLYGQNTEAFF	TGCGCCAGCAGCCTCTACGGGCAGAACACTGAAGCTTTCTTT
TRBV11-2	-	TRBJ2-5	-	CASSPRDDTETQYF	TGTGCCAGCAGCCCCCGGGACGACACGGAGACCCAGTACTTC
TRBV15	TRBD1	TRBJ2-1	-	CATSSETGLGEQFF	TGTGCCACCAGCTCCGAGACAGGGCTAGGTGAGCAGTTCTTC
TRBV9	TRBD1	TRBJ1-5	-	CASSSTGTENQPQHF	TGTGCCAGCAGCTCAACCGGGACAGAAAATCAGCCCCAGCATTTT
TRBV28	-	TRBJ1-5	-	CASSFKRNSNQPQHF	TGTGCCAGCAGTTTTAAGAGAAATAGCAATCAGCCCCAGCATTTT
TRBV2	-	TRBJ2-3	-	CAIPRGDTDTQYF	TGTGCCATACCCAGGGGGGACACAGATACGCAGTATTTT
TRBV5-1	TRBD1	TRBJ1-4	-	CASSPGTGVEKLFF	TGCGCCAGCAGCCCGGGGACAGGGGTGGAAAAACTGTTTTTT
TRBV2	-	TRBJ2-3	-	CASSDGLQDTQYF	TGTGCCAGCAGTGACGGACTGCAGGATACGCAGTATTTT
TRBV18	-	TRBJ2-7	-	CASSPRAGEQYF	TGTGCCAGCTCACCTCGGGCCGGAGAGCAGTACTTC
TRBV28	TRBD1	TRBJ2-5	-	CASRLQGAGETQYF	TGTGCCAGCAGACTGCAGGGGGCTGGGGAGACCCAGTACTTC
TRBV28	TRBD1	TRBJ2-3	-	CASSMTGGEDTQYF	TGTGCCAGCAGTATGACAGGGGGCGAAGATACGCAGTATTTT
TRBV6-5	-	TRBJ1-2	few	CASSDGGRYGYTF	TGTGCCAGCAGTGACGGGGGGCGATATGGCTACACCTTC
TRBV15	TRBD1	TRBJ1-2	few	CATSEPGQGVYGYTF	TGTGCCACCAGCGAACCGGGACAGGGGGTCTATGGCTACACCTTC
TRBV11-3	-	TRBJ1-3	-	CASSLFGGPGNTIYF	TGTGCCAGCAGCTTATTCGGGGGCCCTGGAAACACCATATATTTT
TRBV6-5	-	TRBJ2-1	-	CASLENPYTEQFF	TGTGCCAGCTTGGAAAACCCGTACACTGAGCAGTTCTTC
TRBV5-6	TRBD1	TRBJ2-1	few	CASSLAGQGLNEQFF	TGTGCCAGCAGCTTGGCAGGACAGGGTCTCAATGAGCAGTTCTTC